This TCR beta chain was identified in a study of cytomegalovirus exposure and HLA in healthy donors. V lost 6 bases and J lost 0; bases outside the gene matches: 9. The CDR3 is 16 residues long. In germline, CDR1 is MDHEN, CDR2 SYDVKM. On this clone: What it binds is not known.

Primers included in the PCR were 60 Vbeta and 13 Jbeta primers. Data came from immunoSEQ multiplex PCR; TCRdb stores just in-frame clones and leaves some out. The data show under 170,000 clones, 50% to 75% seen once. Regarding the study as a whole: Later analysis indicated greater clonal expansion among HLA-associated TCR beta chains than among equally common other chains.

The sequencing sample was made of PBMCs. This receptor was identified in a woman aged 60-75 years in good health and CMV-seropositive. The chain carries TRBV28 and TRBJ1-2; 8 nucleotides align to TRBD1. The DNA of the CDR3 is TGTGCCAGCAGGTCAGGGGGCGCAAGGGCTAACTATGGCTACACCTTC. Its translation is CASRSGGARANYGYTF.